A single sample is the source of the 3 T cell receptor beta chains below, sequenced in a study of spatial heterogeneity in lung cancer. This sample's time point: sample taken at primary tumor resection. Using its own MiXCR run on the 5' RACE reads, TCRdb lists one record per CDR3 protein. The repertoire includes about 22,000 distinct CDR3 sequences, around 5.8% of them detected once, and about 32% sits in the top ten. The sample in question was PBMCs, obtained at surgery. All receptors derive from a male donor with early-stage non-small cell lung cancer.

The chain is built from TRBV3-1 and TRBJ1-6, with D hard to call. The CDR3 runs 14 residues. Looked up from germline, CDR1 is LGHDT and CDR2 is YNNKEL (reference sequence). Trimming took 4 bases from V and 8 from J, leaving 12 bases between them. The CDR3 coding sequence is TGTGCCAGCAGCCTAACCATCTCCGATTCACCCCTCCACTTT. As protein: CASSLTISDSPLHF.

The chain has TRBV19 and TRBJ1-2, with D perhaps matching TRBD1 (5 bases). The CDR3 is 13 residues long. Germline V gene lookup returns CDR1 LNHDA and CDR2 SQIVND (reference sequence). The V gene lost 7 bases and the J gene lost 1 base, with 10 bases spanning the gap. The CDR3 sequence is CASNRDFNYGYTF. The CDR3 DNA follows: TGTGCCAGTAATAGGGACTTTAACTATGGCTACACCTTC.

CDR3 loop: CASSLGGALYEQYF. The CDR3 DNA reads TGTGCCAGCAGCTTAGGCGGGGCTCTCTACGAGCAGTACTTC. This sequence joins TRBV7-9 and TRBJ2-7; TRBD2 might be the D (6 bases). From germline, CDR1 is SEHNR and CDR2 FQNEAQ (reference sequence). The CDR3 has 14 amino acids. The ends were cut back, 1 base at V and 3 bases at J, with 10 bases in the middle.